This T cell receptor (beta chain) was sequenced during a study of shared clonotypes between healthy human individuals. As to this clone: Its antigen is still unknown.

Researchers ran the assay at a deep level. Profiling relied on immunoSEQ multiplex PCR, and the TCRdb table lists in-frame clones only, not all of them. The data hold around 440,000 clones, with about 74% observed a single time. Study-wide results and caveats: Read depth was anticipated to influence clonotype sharing among donors.

Specimen: PBMCs. This TCR derives from a woman between 35 and 50 years old in good health. Some clones in this sample may be carry-over from other donors' samples.

CDR3 in DNA: TGTGCCAGCAGCCAAAACGGACAGGGTGGTGCTTTCTTT. This translates into CASSQNGQGGAFF. The V call is TRBV7-8, the J call TRBJ1-1; 8 positions match TRBD1. The CDR3 has 13 residues. Germline V gene sequence: CDR1 SGHVS, CDR2 FQNEAQ. J was trimmed by 11 bases and V by 5 bases; bases with no gene match: 10. The entire variable domain, with the rest obtained from reference TRBV7-8 and TRBJ1-1, is as follows: GAGVSQSPRYKVAKRGQDVALRCDPISGHVSLFWYQQALGQGPEFLTYFQNEAQLDKSGLPSDRFFAERPEGSVSTLKIQRTQQEDSAVYLCASSQNGQGGAFFGQGTRLTVV.